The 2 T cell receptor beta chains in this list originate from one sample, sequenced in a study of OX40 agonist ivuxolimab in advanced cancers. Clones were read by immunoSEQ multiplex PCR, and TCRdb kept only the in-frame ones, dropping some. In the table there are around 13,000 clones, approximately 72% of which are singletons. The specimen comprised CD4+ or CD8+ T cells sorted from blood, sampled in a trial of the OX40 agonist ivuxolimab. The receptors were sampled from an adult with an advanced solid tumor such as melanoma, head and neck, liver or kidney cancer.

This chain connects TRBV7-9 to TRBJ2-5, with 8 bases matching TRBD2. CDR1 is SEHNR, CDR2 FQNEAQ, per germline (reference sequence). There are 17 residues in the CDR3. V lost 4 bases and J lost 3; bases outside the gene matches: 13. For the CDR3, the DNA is TGTGCCAGCAGCTCCGCCCCGGGACTAGGGTATGAAGAGACCCAGTACTTC. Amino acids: CASSSAPGLGYEETQYF.

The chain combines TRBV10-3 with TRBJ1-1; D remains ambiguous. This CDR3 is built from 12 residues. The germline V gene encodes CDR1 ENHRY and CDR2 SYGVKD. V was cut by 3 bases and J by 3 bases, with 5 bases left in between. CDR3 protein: CAISEQHTEAFF. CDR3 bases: TGTGCCATCAGTGAACAGCACACTGAAGCTTTCTTT.